The 20 T cell receptor beta chains presented below share a single source sample, sequenced in a study of shared T cell receptors in the human thymus. TCRdb keeps only in-frame clones here, not all; method: immunoSEQ multiplex PCR. This sample has 500,000 to 750,000 clones, with around 87% found just once. This sample also belongs to another study, concerning human thymus T cells.

Sequencing was carried out using thymocytes. The receptors were gathered from a boy in the first two years of life with a congenital heart defect.

The V call is TRBV19, the J call TRBJ1-1; D is uncertain. This CDR3 comprises 14 residues. Trimming took 5 bases from V and 2 from J, leaving 12 bases between them. Germline V gene sequence: CDR1 LNHDA, CDR2 SQIVND (reference sequence). CDR3 region: CASSSWASNTEAFF. CDR3 nucleotides: TGTGCCAGTAGTTCCTGGGCCTCTAACACTGAAGCTTTCTTT. Full variable domain (remainder filled in from reference TRBV19 and TRBJ1-1): DGGITQSPKYLFRKEGQNVTLSCEQNLNHDAMYWYRQDPGQGLRLIYYSQIVNDFQKGDIAEGYSVSREKKESFPLTVTSAQKNPTAFYLCASSSWASNTEAFFGQGTRLTVV.

This clone was observed once. The chain joins TRBV27 to TRBJ2-1, with 8 nucleotides matching TRBD2. This CDR3 contains 16 residues. V lost 2 bases, J lost 4 bases, and 7 bases stayed unmatched. The V gene's germline CDR1 is MNHEY and CDR2 SMNVEV (reference sequence). DNA for the CDR3: TGTGCCAGCAGTTTACCTCCGGGACTAGGATACAATGAGCAGTTCTTC. This translates into CASSLPPGLGYNEQFF.

The J gene is TRBJ2-1, the V gene TRBV4-2; D is possibly TRBD2 (6 bases). Trimming removed 5 bases from V and 8 bases from J, with 10 bases in between. From germline, CDR1 is LGHNA and CDR2 YNFKEQ. CDR3 length: 12 residues. The CDR3 protein is CASSSEGYEQFF. The CDR3 DNA reads as TGTGCCAGCAGCTCGGAGGGCTATGAGCAGTTCTTC.

V gene TRBV7-9 combines with J gene TRBJ2-1; 12 bases match TRBD2. Germline V gene data show CDR1 as SEHNR and CDR2 as FQNEAQ (reference sequence). The CDR3 runs to 18 residues. Trimming took 2 bases from V and 1 from J; bases not matched to a gene: 6. CDR3 amino acids: CASSLPGTSGHSYNEQFF. The DNA of the CDR3 is TGTGCCAGCAGCTTACCCGGGACTAGCGGGCATTCCTACAATGAGCAGTTCTTC.

The CDR3 is CASSFFSGLEGLDTQYF. CDR3 sequence (DNA): TGTGCCAGCAGCTTTTTTTCGGGACTAGAGGGATTGGATACGCAGTATTTT. The J gene is TRBJ2-3, the V gene TRBV5-8; TRBD2 agrees at 8 bases. The CDR3 is 17 residues long. Germline V CDR1 and CDR2: SGHTS, YDEGEE. J gave up 6 bases and V 2 bases, and 14 bases lay outside the gene matches.

The rearrangement uses TRBV28 and TRBJ2-1, with 7 bases lining up with TRBD2. V lost 0 bases, J lost 8 bases, and 10 bases stayed unmatched. CDR3 length: 16 amino acids. The germline CDR1 and CDR2 sequences are MDHEN and SYDVKM. This chain's CDR3 is CASSLWTWAGAYEQFF. DNA for the CDR3: TGTGCCAGCAGTTTATGGACTTGGGCGGGAGCCTATGAGCAGTTCTTC.

The CDR3 is CASSPKDRHSYEQYF. CDR3 nucleotides: TGTGCCAGCAGTCCTAAAGACAGACACTCCTACGAGCAGTACTTC. The rearrangement joins TRBV28 to TRBJ2-7; possibly TRBD1 for D (5 bases). Trimming took 5 bases from V and 0 from J, leaving 14 bases between them. This CDR3 is 15 amino acids long. Per the germline V gene, CDR1 is MDHEN and CDR2 is SYDVKM. Full variable domain (remainder filled in from reference TRBV28 and TRBJ2-7): DVKVTQSSRYLVKRTGEKVFLECVQDMDHENMFWYRQDPGLGLRLIYFSYDVKMKEKGDIPEGYSVSREKKERFSLILESASTNQTSMYLCASSPKDRHSYEQYFGPGTRLTVT.

This clone was seen just once. The CDR3 nucleotides read TGCGCCAGCAGCTTGGCCGGAGGGGGAGGGCCTCCGGGCGATGAGCAGTTCTTC. This translates into CASSLAGGGGPPGDEQFF. The gene calls are TRBV5-1 and TRBJ2-1, with D tentatively TRBD2 (7 bases). From germline, CDR1 is SGHRS and CDR2 YFSETQ. V was clipped by 0 bases and J by 8 bases, with 24 bases between them. CDR3 length: 18 residues.

The chain carries TRBV11-2 and TRBJ1-1, with 7 nucleotides matching TRBD1. J was trimmed by 5 bases and V by 0 bases; bases with no gene match: 6. CDR3 length: 15 residues. The germline CDR1 and CDR2 sequences are SGHAT and FQNNGV. DNA for the CDR3: TGTGCCAGCAGCTTAGATAAACAGGGGCGGACTGAAGCTTTCTTT. Amino acids: CASSLDKQGRTEAFF.

The chain has TRBV4-1 and TRBJ2-1; 9 bases are shared with TRBD2. J gave up 0 bases and V 0 bases, and 9 bases lay outside the gene matches. The CDR3 is 19 residues long. Germline-derived CDR1 and CDR2 are MGHRA and YSYEKL. In nucleotides, the CDR3 is TGCGCCAGCAGCCAAGAAGTTGGAGGACTAGCGCGCTCCTACAATGAGCAGTTCTTC. It codes for CASSQEVGGLARSYNEQFF.

This clone was recorded a few times. The chain employs TRBV4-3 and TRBJ2-3, with a weak D call TRBD1 (6 bases). This CDR3 has 17 amino acids. Trimming stripped 1 base from V and 2 bases from J, with 16 bases between. Germline V gives CDR1 LGHNA, CDR2 YSLEER. The CDR3 sequence: CASSQAPPGHPTDTQYF. DNA for the CDR3: TGCGCCAGCAGCCAAGCCCCTCCGGGACACCCCACAGATACGCAGTATTTT.

CDR3: CSVVDDRGLGTDTQYF. In DNA, the CDR3 is TGCAGCGTTGTTGATGACAGGGGGCTTGGCACAGATACGCAGTATTTT. The chain recombines TRBV29-1 with TRBJ2-3; TRBD1 aligns across 10 bases. With 4 bases clipped from V and 1 base from J, the junction kept 8 bases outside the gene matches. The CDR3 is 16 amino acids. Germline V gene sequence: CDR1 SQVTM, CDR2 ANQGSEA.

The chain has TRBV14 and TRBJ2-7, with D hard to call. Trimming removed 1 base at V and 3 bases at J, with 7 bases between. The CDR3 is made up of 13 amino acids. In germline, CDR1 is SGHDN, CDR2 FVKESK. CDR3 in amino acids: CASSQARNYEQYF. CDR3 bases: TGTGCCAGCAGCCAAGCCAGGAACTACGAGCAGTACTTC.

The chain is built from TRBV7-2 and TRBJ2-7; 10 nucleotides line up with TRBD2. Trimming cost V 1 base and J 0 bases; bases outside gene matches: 12. There are 19 residues in the CDR3. The V gene's germline CDR1 is SGHTA and CDR2 FQGNSA. Written as DNA, the CDR3 is TGTGCCAGCAGCTTAGGGGGGCGGGTACTAGCGGGAAGCTCCTACGAGCAGTACTTC. It translates to CASSLGGRVLAGSSYEQYF.

The chain has TRBV29-1 and TRBJ2-7, with TRBD2 matching over 10 bases. The ends lost 4 bases at V and 2 bases at J; junction bases unmatched: 8. Germline CDR1 SQVTM, CDR2 ANQGSEA. This CDR3 contains 15 residues. CDR3 in amino acids: CSVVCRTSGTYEQYF. The CDR3 bases are TGCAGCGTTGTCTGCAGGACTAGCGGAACCTACGAGCAGTACTTC.

V usage is TRBV23-1 and J usage is TRBJ2-2, with 7 bases identical to TRBD2. TRBV23-1 is placed among ORFs of uncertain function. Trimming at V came to 5 bases and at J to 1 base, leaving 7 bases not matched to a gene. This CDR3 is 16 amino acids long. The DNA for the CDR3 is TGCGCCAGCAGTGAAATTGGGGGGGGGAACACCGGGGAGCTGTTTTTT. It translates to CASSEIGGGNTGELFF.

The V and J genes are TRBV11-3 and TRBJ2-3; 7 bases are shared with TRBD1. Germline trimming cut 4 bases from V and 0 bases from J; bases unmatched to any gene: 4. The germline V gene has CDR1 SGHNT and CDR2 YENEEA. The CDR3 covers 15 residues. This CDR3 is CASSSGGTSTDTQYF. The CDR3, as DNA: TGTGCCAGCAGCTCAGGGGGAACTAGCACAGATACGCAGTATTTT.

The table lists this clone with a count of one. CDR3 loop: CASSPRRSSGYEQYF. The DNA of the CDR3 is TGTGCCAGCAGCCCCAGACGTTCTAGCGGATACGAGCAGTACTTC. The V and J genes are TRBV11-2 and TRBJ2-7; 7 bases agree with TRBD2. The CDR3 totals 15 residues. In germline, CDR1 is SGHAT, CDR2 FQNNGV. V was clipped by 5 bases and J by 4 bases; unmatched bases: 11.

The sample holds a few counts of this clone. The rearrangement uses TRBV9 and TRBJ2-3, with TRBD2 matching over 11 bases. The V and J ends lost 3 bases and 2 bases, in that order; junction bases with no gene match: 2. Germline V lookup: CDR1 SGDLS, CDR2 YYNGEE. This CDR3 has 15 amino acids. CDR3 protein: CASSATSGTTDTQYF. DNA of the CDR3: TGTGCCAGCAGCGCGACTAGCGGGACCACAGATACGCAGTATTTT.

The chain carries TRBV28 and TRBJ2-3, with TRBD2 matching over 12 bases. CDR1 MDHEN and CDR2 SYDVKM come from the germline V gene. V lost 6 bases and J lost 2; bases outside the gene matches: 18. The CDR3 has 20 amino acids. In DNA form, the CDR3 reads TGTGCCAGCAGACCTTATTGGAGGGATACTAGCGGGGGGATCACAGATACGCAGTATTTT. This codes for CASRPYWRDTSGGITDTQYF. Combining the CDR3 with reference TRBV28 and TRBJ2-3 gives the whole variable domain DVKVTQSSRYLVKRTGEKVFLECVQDMDHENMFWYRQDPGLGLRLIYFSYDVKMKEKGDIPEGYSVSREKKERFSLILESASTNQTSMYLCASRPYWRDTSGGITDTQYFGPGTRLTVL.